This TCR beta chain originates from a study of blood T cell repertoires in COVID-19. For the study at large: Sites in the United States, Italy and Spain provided acute and convalescent COVID-19 samples. Nucleic acid was either cDNA or gDNA, and it came from T cells, B-cell-depleted T cells, or PBMCs.

From germline, CDR1 is MNHEY and CDR2 SVGAGI. This CDR3 contains 15 residues. The ends lost 4 bases at V and 6 bases at J; junction bases unmatched: 5. This clone appeared a few times. In the source study's methods: How many nucleated cells were present was estimated from reference gene primer amplification. Sequenced by immunoSEQ multiplex PCR; TCRdb stores in-frame clones only, minus some. V and J calls and clone size are copied from that table; D and trimming were computed from the DNA. The table records tens of thousands of clones, about 92% of them present only once. The specimen was peripheral blood. The receptor was isolated from a human donor in a cohort sampled during active COVID-19. V usage is TRBV6-5 and J usage is TRBJ2-5, with 13 bases identical to TRBD2. The CDR3 coding sequence is TGTGCCAGCAGTTTAACTAGCGGGAGGGTACAGACCCAGTACTTC. Residues: CASSLTSGRVQTQYF.